A selection of T cell receptor beta chains follows, all from one sample in a study of cytomegalovirus exposure and HLA in healthy donors. Clones were sequenced by immunoSEQ multiplex PCR, and TCRdb holds only the in-frame ones, with some missing. The table has around 110,000 clones, around a tenth seen once. Sequenced material: PBMCs. These receptors were collected from a man aged 25-40 years in good health and CMV-seronegative. CDR3s include the opening cysteine and the closing phenylalanine or tryptophan. D genes are given only for firm matches. The listing skips clone size in some rows; elsewhere it reads once, few, many or a size class.

clone_size	d_call	j_call	v_call	cdr3_nt	cdr3_aa
few	.	TRBJ2-5	TRBV5-8	TGTGCCAGCACCATCGGGGTGACCCAGTACTTC	CASTIGVTQYF
few	.	TRBJ2-1	TRBV30	TGTGCCTGGAGGGCGGGGCCCTACAATGAGCAGTTCTTC	CAWRAGPYNEQFF
.	TRBD1	TRBJ1-5	TRBV6-5	TGTGCCAGTCGCCAGGGGGCTAGCAATCAGCCCCAGCATTTT	CASRQGASNQPQHF
few	.	TRBJ1-1	TRBV2	TGTGCCAGCAGTGTGGGAGGTCGCACTGAAGCTTTCTTT	CASSVGGRTEAFF
few	.	TRBJ2-6	TRBV2	TGTGCCAGCAGGCGAGGAGACTCTGGGGCCAACGTCCTGACTTTC	CASRRGDSGANVLTF
.	.	TRBJ1-1	TRBV11-2	TGTGCCAGCAGCTTAGATCTGATGTTAGGTGCCATCGGGGCTTTCTTT	CASSLDLMLGAIGAFF
once	.	TRBJ1-4	TRBV5-1	TGCGCCAGCAGCCGATTGACAGCAACTAATGAAAAACTGTTTTTT	CASSRLTATNEKLFF
.	.	TRBJ1-5	TRBV7-2	TGTGCCAGCAGCTTTAGAAGCAATCAGCCCCAGCATTTT	CASSFRSNQPQHF
few	TRBD2	TRBJ2-2	TRBV7-9	TGTGCCAGCAGCCTAGCCGGGGGGTGGAACACCGGGGAGCTGTTTTTT	CASSLAGGWNTGELFF
.	TRBD1	TRBJ1-3	TRBV11-2	TGTGCCAGCAGCCGGGACAGCTCTGGAAACACCATATATTTT	CASSRDSSGNTIYF
.	TRBD1	TRBJ2-7	TRBV25-1	TGTGCCAGCAGTGACGGGACAGGGTATTCGGCGTACTCCTACGAGCAGTACTTC	CASSDGTGYSAYSYEQYF
.	.	TRBJ1-1	TRBV27	TGTGCCAGCAGTTCACTGGGAGGGTACACTGAAGCTTTCTTT	CASSSLGGYTEAFF
few	TRBD1	TRBJ1-4	TRBV12-5	TGTGCTAGTGGTCAAGGACAGGGTGGGGCTTTTTCTGAAAAACTGTTTTTT	CASGQGQGGAFSEKLFF
many	TRBD1	TRBJ1-5	TRBV30	TGTGCCTGGAGTGTTAGGGGACAGGGGGACGAGCAGCCCCAGCATTTT	CAWSVRGQGDEQPQHF
.	.	TRBJ1-1	TRBV4-3	TGCGCCAGCAGCCCCCAAGGGGGGGCACTTGAAGCTTTCTTT	CASSPQGGALEAFF
few	.	TRBJ1-1	TRBV29-1	TGCAGCGTCGCAAACCCCAGGGGAGAGTTGACTGAAGCTTTCTTT	CSVANPRGELTEAFF
.	.	TRBJ2-7	TRBV5-4	TGTGCCAGCAGCCGGGACTCCTACGAGCAGTACTTC	CASSRDSYEQYF
.	.	TRBJ2-1	TRBV28	TGTGCCAGCAGTCCGAGACTAGACTACAATGAGCAGTTCTTC	CASSPRLDYNEQFF
few	.	TRBJ1-1	TRBV6-5	TGTGCCAGCAGTTACCGCCCCCTATCGAACACTGAAGCTTTCTTT	CASSYRPLSNTEAFF
few	.	TRBJ1-3	TRBV7-6	TGTGCCAGCAGCACATCAGACAACTCTGGAAACACCATATATTTT	CASSTSDNSGNTIYF
few	TRBD2	TRBJ2-3	TRBV29-1	TGCAGCGTTGCCGGGGCACTAGCGGGAGTGGGACCCACAGATACGCAGTATTTT	CSVAGALAGVGPTDTQYF
few	.	TRBJ2-3	TRBV7-8	TGTGCCAGCAGCCCCTTAGCGGTAAACACAGATACGCAGTATTTT	CASSPLAVNTDTQYF
.	.	TRBJ2-7	TRBV18	TGTGCCAGCTCACCACAAGGACGGACATACTACGAGCAGTACTTC	CASSPQGRTYYEQYF
few	TRBD1	TRBJ2-6	TRBV4-3	TGCGCCAGCAGCCCAAGCCAAACAGGGGCCTCTGGGGCCAACGTCCTGACTTTC	CASSPSQTGASGANVLTF
few	.	TRBJ1-2	TRBV6-1	TGTGCCAGCAGTGAAGGGCAAACTAACTATGGCTACACCTTC	CASSEGQTNYGYTF
few	TRBD1	TRBJ1-1	TRBV4-3	TGCGCCAGCAGCCAAGGGACAGGGATGATCACTGAAGCTTTCTTT	CASSQGTGMITEAFF
few	TRBD1	TRBJ1-5	TRBV27	TGTGCCAGCAGACCCGGGACAGGGGTAAATCAGCCCCAGCATTTT	CASRPGTGVNQPQHF
few	.	TRBJ2-2	TRBV7-9	TGTGCCAGCAGCTACGACACCCACACCGGGGAGCTGTTTTTT	CASSYDTHTGELFF
few	.	TRBJ2-5	TRBV6-5	TGTGCCAGCAGGGGCCCCCAGCCATCGGAGACCCAGTACTTC	CASRGPQPSETQYF
.	.	TRBJ1-2	TRBV27	TGTGCCAGCAGACCTCGGACGGGGACTCATGGCTACACCTTC	CASRPRTGTHGYTF
.	TRBD1	TRBJ1-2	TRBV7-9	TGTGCCAGCAGCCCTGGGGACAGGGTGGGGAATGGCTACACCTTC	CASSPGDRVGNGYTF
.	.	TRBJ2-3	TRBV6-5	TGTGCCAGCAGTGAAGGGCGGGGAGGAGATACGCAGTATTTT	CASSEGRGGDTQYF
.	TRBD2	TRBJ2-7	TRBV2	TGTGCCAGCAGTGAAGGCGGGAGGAGGGCTAATTTGGAGCAGTACTTC	CASSEGGRRANLEQYF
few	.	TRBJ1-4	TRBV5-6	TGTGCCAGCAGCTCACAGGGAAGGGGGTGGGAAAAACTGTTTTTT	CASSSQGRGWEKLFF
few	TRBD2	TRBJ2-5	TRBV30	TGTGCCTGGAGTGTACCTGCGGGGGGGTATTTGGAGACCCAGTACTTC	CAWSVPAGGYLETQYF
.	.	TRBJ1-2	TRBV6-1	TGTGCCAGCAGCCCGACGTCAGGGAACTATGGCTACACCTTC	CASSPTSGNYGYTF
.	TRBD2	TRBJ2-5	TRBV29-1	TGCAGTGCTCGGGGGGGCCTCGGAGAGACCCAGTACTTC	CSARGGLGETQYF
.	.	TRBJ2-1	TRBV5-4	TGTGCCAGCAGCTTCCCCCGGTACCAGGTCTACGACAATGAGCAGTTCTTC	CASSFPRYQVYDNEQFF
.	.	TRBJ1-4	TRBV5-5	TGTGCCAGCAGCTTGGATCGGGACAAAGGTGCTCAAAAACTGTTTTTT	CASSLDRDKGAQKLFF
few	TRBD2	TRBJ2-5	TRBV11-3	TGTGCCAGCAGCTCTCGGACTAGCGGGACTGAGACCCAGTACTTC	CASSSRTSGTETQYF
few	.	TRBJ2-7	TRBV6-1	TGTGCTGGGGGGGCGGATACTTACGAGCAGTACTTC	CAGGADTYEQYF
few	TRBD1	TRBJ2-2	TRBV2	TGTGCCAGCAGTCCCGGGACAGGGAACACCGGGGAGCTGTTTTTT	CASSPGTGNTGELFF
.	TRBD2	TRBJ2-5	TRBV27	TGTGCCAGCAGTCTTAGCGGGGGGGCCTTTGAGACCCAGTACTTC	CASSLSGGAFETQYF
few	TRBD1	TRBJ1-5	TRBV23-1	TGCGCCAGCAGTCAAGATGGACAGGGACGGAATCAGCCCCAGCATTTT	CASSQDGQGRNQPQHF
few	.	TRBJ1-5	TRBV4-1	TGCGCCAGCAGTCTCCGGGGGGCCAATCAGCCCCAGCATTTT	CASSLRGANQPQHF
few	.	TRBJ1-5	TRBV28	TGTGCCAGCAGTCCGACGGACAGAAATCAGCCCCAGCATTTT	CASSPTDRNQPQHF
.	.	TRBJ1-2	TRBV9	TGTGCCAGCAGCGACAACAGAATGCACTATGGCTACACCTTC	CASSDNRMHYGYTF
few	TRBD1	TRBJ1-1	TRBV7-9	TGTGCCAGCAGCACCCGACAGGGAGGAACTGAAGCTTTCTTT	CASSTRQGGTEAFF
.	TRBD1	TRBJ2-2	TRBV5-4	TGTGCCAGCAGCCCGACGACAGGGTTTAGTACCGGGGAGCTGTTTTTT	CASSPTTGFSTGELFF
few	.	TRBJ2-5	TRBV11-3	TGTGCCAGCAGCTTAGTGGGGGGTTGGGAGACCCAGTACTTC	CASSLVGGWETQYF